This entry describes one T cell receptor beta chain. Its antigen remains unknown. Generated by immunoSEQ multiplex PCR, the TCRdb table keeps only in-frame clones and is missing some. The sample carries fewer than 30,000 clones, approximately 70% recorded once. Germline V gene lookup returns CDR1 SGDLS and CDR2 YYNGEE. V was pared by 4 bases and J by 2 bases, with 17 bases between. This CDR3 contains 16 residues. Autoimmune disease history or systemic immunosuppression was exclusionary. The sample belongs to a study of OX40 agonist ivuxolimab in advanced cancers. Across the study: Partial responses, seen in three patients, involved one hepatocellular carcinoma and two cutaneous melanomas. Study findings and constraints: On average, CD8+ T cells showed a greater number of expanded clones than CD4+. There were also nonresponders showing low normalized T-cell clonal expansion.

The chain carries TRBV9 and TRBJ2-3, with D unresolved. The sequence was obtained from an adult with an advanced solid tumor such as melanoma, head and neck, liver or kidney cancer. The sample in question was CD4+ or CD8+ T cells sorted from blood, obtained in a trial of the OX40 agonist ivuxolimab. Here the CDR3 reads CASSQTTGLVTDTQYF. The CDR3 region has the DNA TGTGCCAGCAGCCAGACAACGGGTCTCGTCACAGATACGCAGTATTTT. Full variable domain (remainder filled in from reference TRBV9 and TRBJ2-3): DSGVTQTPKHLITATGQRVTLRCSPRSGDLSVYWYQQSLDQGLQFLIQYYNGEERAKGNILERFSAQQFPDLHSELNLSSLELGDSALYFCASSQTTGLVTDTQYFGPGTRLTVL.